A single sample is the source of the 12 T cell receptor beta chains below, sequenced in a study of blood T cell repertoires in COVID-19. The assay was immunoSEQ multiplex PCR, and TCRdb's table has in-frame clones only and misses some. The data hold roughly 250,000 clones, with around four fifths observed a single time. The sample consisted of peripheral blood. These receptors were obtained from a woman aged 60-75 years with active or convalescent COVID-19.

The rearrangement joins TRBV3-1 (or the pseudogene TRBV3-2) to TRBJ2-3, with D perhaps TRBD2 (5 bases). Per the germline V gene, CDR1 is LGHDT and CDR2 is YNNKEL (reference sequence). The germline V and J ends were trimmed by 6 bases and 1 base, with 11 bases remaining between them. The CDR3 contains 14 residues. Here the CDR3 DNA reads TGTGCCAGCAGTCTCGGGGTCGGCACAGATACGCAGTATTTT. Residues: CASSLGVGTDTQYF.

The chain links TRBV4-1 to TRBJ2-1; 10 positions match TRBD1. From germline, CDR1 is MGHRA and CDR2 YSYEKL. V dropped 2 bases and J dropped 0; count of bases not matched to a gene: 1. The CDR3 runs to 16 residues. CDR3 residues: CASSQWTGGSYNEQFF. In nucleotides, the CDR3 is TGCGCCAGCAGCCAATGGACAGGGGGCTCCTACAATGAGCAGTTCTTC.

The chain couples TRBV2 to TRBJ2-1; 9 bases match TRBD2. Germline CDR1 and CDR2: SNHLY and FYNNEI. CDR3 size: 15 residues. The J segment lost 7 bases and the V segment lost 6 bases, leaving 10 bases of the junction unmatched. The CDR3 sequence: CASRVSSGTGNEQFF. CDR3 nucleotide sequence: TGTGCCAGCAGAGTTTCTAGCGGGACGGGGAATGAGCAGTTCTTC.

In this sample, this clone turned up a few times. The chain links TRBV27 to TRBJ1-2; D is ambiguous. CDR3 length equals 12 residues. Germline V gene sequence: CDR1 MNHEY, CDR2 SMNVEV (reference sequence). The ends were cut back, 10 bases at V and 6 bases at J, with 15 bases in the middle. CDR3 nucleotides: TGTGCCACCCGTCCGGTAAGTGATGGCTACACCTTC. It encodes CATRPVSDGYTF.

V usage is TRBV29-1 and J usage is TRBJ1-1; 7 bases are a match to TRBD1. The CDR3 covers 10 residues. Trimming at V came to 7 bases and at J to 7 bases, leaving 3 bases not matched to a gene. The germline gives CDR1 SQVTM, CDR2 ANQGSEA. The CDR3 coding sequence is TGCAGCGCAAGGACAGGTGAAGCTTTCTTT. Translation: CSARTGEAFF.

The chain employs TRBV28 and TRBJ2-7; 8 bases map to TRBD1. The CDR3 covers 17 residues. Germline lookup yields CDR1 MDHEN and CDR2 SYDVKM. V lost 5 bases to trimming and J lost 5 bases; unmatched junction nucleotides: 17. CDR3 in DNA: TGTGCCAGCAGTGGATCCGTTTCCCGTGACAGGGGCCACGAGCAGTACGTC. Its protein is CASSGSVSRDRGHEQYV.

The chain has TRBV6-6 and TRBJ1-2; weak D call: TRBD1 (5 bases). Germline assignment: CDR1 MNHNY and CDR2 SVGAGI (reference sequence). The CDR3 covers 13 residues. V shed 2 bases and J shed 6 bases, with 10 bases lying between them. The CDR3 region has the DNA TGTGCCAGCAGTTACATAGGGGTTGATGGCTACACCTTC. Translated, it gives CASSYIGVDGYTF.

J is TRBJ1-2 and V is TRBV4-2, with TRBD1 matching 7 bases. Unmatched junction bases numbered 13, after V lost 3 bases and J lost 3 bases. Germline-derived CDR1 and CDR2 are LGHNA and YNFKEQ. The CDR3 loop spans 17 amino acids. CDR3 nucleotides: TGTGCCAGCAGCCACTTAGGACAGGCCCCGAATTACTATGGCTACACCTTC. This encodes CASSHLGQAPNYYGYTF.

This chain connects TRBV5-6 to TRBJ1-1, with no clear D. Germline CDR1 is SGHDT and CDR2 is YYEEEE. The CDR3 covers 13 residues. Trimming left V 2 bases short and J 5 bases short, with 10 bases between. The DNA of the CDR3 is TGTGCCAGCAGCTTCCTAGCCGGAACTGAAGCTTTCTTT. This gives the protein CASSFLAGTEAFF.

The V call is TRBV30, the J call TRBJ2-7; a weak D match, TRBD2 (7 bases). Trimming took off 2 bases at V and 5 bases at J, with 10 bases between the two ends. This CDR3 spans 12 amino acids. The V gene's germline CDR1 is GTSNPN and CDR2 SVGIG (reference sequence). CDR3 protein: CAWSTGGHEQYF. As DNA, the CDR3 is TGTGCCTGGAGTACGGGGGGCCACGAGCAGTACTTC.

CDR3 nucleotide sequence: TGTGCCAGCAGCCCGCTCCGGGGGGGACAGGGGTCAGATACGCAGTATTTT. Protein product: CASSPLRGGQGSDTQYF. This chain connects TRBV5-5 to TRBJ2-3, with 10 nucleotides matching TRBD1. Germline-derived CDR1 and CDR2 are SGHKS and YYEKEE (reference sequence). CDR3 length: 17 residues. Losses at the gene ends were 4 bases for V and 4 bases for J; bases not matched to a gene: 12.

The chain recombines TRBV11-2 with TRBJ1-3, with 9 bases matching TRBD1. Per germline, CDR1 SGHAT and CDR2 FQNNGV. This CDR3 spans 16 amino acids. With V trimmed by 2 bases and J by 4 bases, 6 bases remained unmatched. Here the CDR3 DNA reads TGTGCCAGCAGCTTAATCCGGACAGGGGCCGGAAACACCATATATTTT. Residues: CASSLIRTGAGNTIYF.